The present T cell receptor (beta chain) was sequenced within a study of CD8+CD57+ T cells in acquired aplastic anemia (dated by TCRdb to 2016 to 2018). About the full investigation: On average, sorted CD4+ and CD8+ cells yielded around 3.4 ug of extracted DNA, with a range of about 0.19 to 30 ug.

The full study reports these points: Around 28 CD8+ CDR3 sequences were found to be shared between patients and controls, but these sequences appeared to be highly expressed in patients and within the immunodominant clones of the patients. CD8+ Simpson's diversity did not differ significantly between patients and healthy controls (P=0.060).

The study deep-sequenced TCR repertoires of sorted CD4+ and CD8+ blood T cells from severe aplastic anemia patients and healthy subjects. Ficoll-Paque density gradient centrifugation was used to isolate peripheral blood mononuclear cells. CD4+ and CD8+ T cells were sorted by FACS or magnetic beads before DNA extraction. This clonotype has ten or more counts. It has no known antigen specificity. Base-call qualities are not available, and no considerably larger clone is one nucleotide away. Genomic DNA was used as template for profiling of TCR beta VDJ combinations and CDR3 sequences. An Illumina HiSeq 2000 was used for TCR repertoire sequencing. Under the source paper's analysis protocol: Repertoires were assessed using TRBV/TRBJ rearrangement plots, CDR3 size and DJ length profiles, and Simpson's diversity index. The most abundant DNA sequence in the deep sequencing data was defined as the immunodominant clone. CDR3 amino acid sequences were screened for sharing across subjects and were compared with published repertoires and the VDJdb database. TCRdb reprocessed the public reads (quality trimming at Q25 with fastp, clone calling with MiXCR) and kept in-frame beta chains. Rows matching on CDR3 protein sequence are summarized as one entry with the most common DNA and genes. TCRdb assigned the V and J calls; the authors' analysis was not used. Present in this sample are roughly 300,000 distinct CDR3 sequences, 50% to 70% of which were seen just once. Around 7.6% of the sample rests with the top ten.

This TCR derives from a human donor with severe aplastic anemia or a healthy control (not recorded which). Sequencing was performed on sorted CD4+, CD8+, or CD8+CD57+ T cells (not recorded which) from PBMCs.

The CDR3 region has the sequence CAGRMGTGTDTQYF. In nucleotides, the sequence is TGTGCCGGGAGAATGGGAACGGGCACAGATACGCAGTATTTT. The chain couples TRBV6-1 to TRBJ2-3; a weak D assignment points to TRBD2 (5 bases agree). Based on the germline V gene, the CDR1 and CDR2 sequences are MNHNS and SASEGT. V is shortened by 11 bases, J by 1 base, and the region joining them spans 16 bases. The CDR3 contains 14 residues, cysteine and phenylalanine counted. Only the CDR3 region is kept as DNA, spanning 42 bases read in frame from base 1.